This T cell receptor (beta chain) is from a study of blood T cells in healthy people across ages. It was with a sample-barcoded 5' primer and a J-beta primer mix that a second PCR of about 6 to 12 cycles was run. Carrying 12 random nucleotides, a template-switch adaptor labeled each individual cDNA molecule. MiXCR, applied by TCRdb to the 5' RACE reads, yields one record per CDR3 protein. Counted here are over 750,000 distinct CDR3 sequences, 20% to 30% occurring once; the ten biggest clones make up 9.4%. This clonotype was seen a handful of times. Germline CDR1 SGHRS, CDR2 YFSETQ. The CDR3 is 13 amino acids. V was cut by 3 bases and J by 3 bases, with 9 bases left in between. This sample was shared with a second study, whose subject was T cells of mothers and their children.

The sample consisted of blood. The chain joins TRBV5-1 to TRBJ2-5, with D possibly matching TRBD1 (5 bases). This receptor was identified in a boy between 10 and 17 years old in good health. As DNA, the CDR3 is TGCGCCAGCAGCTACGAAGGGGAAGAGACCCAGTACTTC. It translates to CASSYEGEETQYF. The full variable domain, in which reference TRBV5-1 and TRBJ2-5 provide the parts outside the CDR3, is KAGVTQTPRYLIKTRGQQVTLSCSPISGHRSVSWYQQTPGQGLQFLFEYFSETQRNKGNFPGRFSGRQFSNSRSEMNVSTLELGDSALYLCASSYEGEETQYFGPGTRLLVL.